These 13 T cell receptor beta chains were all obtained from the same sample, sequenced in a study of blood T cell repertoires in COVID-19. Clones were read by immunoSEQ multiplex PCR, and TCRdb kept only the in-frame ones, dropping some. Of some 78,000 clones listed, 80% to 95% are singletons. Material: peripheral blood. Receptors were obtained from a woman in her forties or fifties in a cohort sampled during active COVID-19.

This chain connects TRBV19 to TRBJ2-5, with TRBD2 identical over 7 bases. CDR1 is LNHDA, CDR2 SQIVND, per germline (reference sequence). This CDR3 contains 15 residues. The junction had 7 bases not matched to a gene; V was cut back by 4 bases and J by 2 bases. The CDR3 loop is CASSSRLAPQETQYF. In DNA, the CDR3 is TGTGCCAGTAGTAGTCGACTAGCACCTCAAGAGACCCAGTACTTC.

The chain is built from TRBV24-1 and TRBJ2-1, with D possibly matching TRBD2 (6 bases). This CDR3 is 13 amino acids long. CDR1 and CDR2 from the germline V gene are KGHDR and SFDVKD. Trimming shortened V by 4 bases and J by 10 bases, and 13 bases separated the two germline ends. The CDR3 sequence is CATSERGRGEQFF. The CDR3 DNA reads TGTGCCACCAGTGAGCGGGGCCGAGGGGAGCAGTTCTTC.

The chain links TRBV28 to TRBJ2-2; tentatively, D is TRBD1 (5 bases). In germline, CDR1 is MDHEN, CDR2 SYDVKM. This CDR3 contains 14 residues. Trimming cost V 6 bases and J 1 base, with 9 bases left between them. CDR3 DNA: TGTGCCAGCAGCCGGACACTGAACACCGGGGAGCTGTTTTTT. Protein: CASSRTLNTGELFF.

This clone came up once. V gene TRBV11-2 combines with J gene TRBJ1-2; D is unclear. The CDR3 runs to 15 residues. Trimming cost V 1 base and J 1 base, with 10 bases left between them. Germline V gene sequence: CDR1 SGHAT, CDR2 FQNNGV. As DNA, the CDR3 is TGTGCCAGCAGCTTAGCGGGTGTCCATAACTATGGCTACACCTTC. This codes for CASSLAGVHNYGYTF.

This sequence joins TRBV6-1 and TRBJ2-5, with TRBD1 identical over 8 bases. There are 12 residues in the CDR3. Germline V gene data show CDR1 as MNHNS and CDR2 as SASEGT. Trimming at V came to 11 bases and at J to 5 bases, leaving 7 bases not matched to a gene. The chain's CDR3 is CASTGGPETQYF. The DNA of the CDR3 is TGTGCCTCTACAGGGGGACCCGAGACCCAGTACTTC.

The chain links TRBV7-4 to TRBJ1-6; D is ambiguous. Trimming left V 5 bases short and J 4 bases short, with 12 bases between. Germline V gene data show CDR1 as SGHVT and CDR2 as SQSDAQ. There are 15 residues in the CDR3. CDR3 protein: CASSHQREYNSPLHF. CDR3 nucleotides: TGTGCCAGCAGCCACCAGAGGGAGTATAATTCACCCCTCCACTTT. Variable domain in full (rest from reference TRBV7-4 and TRBJ1-6): GAGVSQSPRYKVAKRGRDVALRCDSISGHVTLYWYRQTLGQGSEVLTYSQSDAQRDKSGRPSGRFSAERPERSVSTLKIQRTEQGDSAVYLCASSHQREYNSPLHFGNGTRLTVT.

This sequence joins TRBV28 and TRBJ2-1; tentative D call: TRBD2 (5 bases). Trimming shortened V by 5 bases and J by 4 bases, and 15 bases separated the two germline ends. CDR3 size: 15 residues. Germline loops: CDR1 MDHEN, CDR2 SYDVKM. CDR3 bases: TGTGCCAGCAGTATCCCTAGCATAGGTTACAATGAGCAGTTCTTC. Its translation is CASSIPSIGYNEQFF.

A single count supports this clone. The chain links TRBV7-9 to TRBJ1-2; D is perhaps TRBD1 (5 bases). Germline V gene lookup returns CDR1 SEHNR and CDR2 FQNEAQ (reference sequence). CDR3 length equals 14 residues. The V and J ends lost 5 bases and 3 bases respectively, with 13 bases between them. The CDR3 region is CASSPLGGDYGYTF. The DNA of the CDR3 is TGTGCCAGCAGCCCCCTCGGGGGGGACTATGGCTACACCTTC.

The chain carries TRBV3-1 (or the pseudogene TRBV3-2) and TRBJ2-7; 10 bases are a match to TRBD1. CDR1 and CDR2 (germline): LGHDT, YNNKEL (reference sequence). J lost 2 bases, V lost 8 bases, and 6 bases had no gene match. The CDR3 totals 14 residues. The CDR3 region has the DNA TGTGCCAGCGGAGGACAGGGGGTTCCCTACGAGCAGTACTTC. It translates to CASGGQGVPYEQYF.

CDR3 in amino acids: CAWGEKDINYGYTF. Written as DNA, the CDR3 is TGTGCCTGGGGCGAAAAGGACATCAACTATGGCTACACCTTC. The V and J genes are TRBV30 and TRBJ1-2; possibly TRBD1 for D (5 bases). Germline lookup yields CDR1 GTSNPN and CDR2 SVGIG (reference sequence). The germline V and J ends were trimmed by 5 bases and 2 bases, with 15 bases remaining between them. The CDR3 has 14 residues.

The chain uses TRBV7-2 and TRBJ2-7; the D gene is possibly TRBD1 (6 bases). This CDR3 contains 16 residues. The V end was cut by 0 bases, the J end by 5 bases, with 17 bases between. Germline V CDR1 and CDR2: SGHTA, FQGNSA. CDR3 sequence: CASSLAEGRGRNEQYF. CDR3 sequence (DNA): TGTGCCAGCAGCTTAGCTGAGGGCAGGGGTCGCAACGAGCAGTACTTC.

The J gene is TRBJ2-1, the V gene TRBV11-2; D not certain. Germline values: CDR1 SGHAT, CDR2 FQNNGV. The CDR3 runs 15 residues. With 3 bases removed from V and 4 bases from J, the gap between germline ends came to 13 bases. Here the CDR3 reads CASSLVSSRYNEQFF. As DNA, the CDR3 is TGTGCCAGCAGCTTGGTAAGTAGCAGATACAATGAGCAGTTCTTC.

The CDR3 DNA sequence: TGTGCCAGCAGCCGGAACTTCGGGGGGGGCGGAAACGAGCAGTACTTC. Amino acid sequence: CASSRNFGGGGNEQYF. This chain connects TRBV14 to TRBJ2-7; 8 nucleotides match TRBD2. This CDR3 contains 16 residues. Germline trimming cut 4 bases from V and 5 bases from J; bases unmatched to any gene: 13. The germline gives CDR1 SGHDN, CDR2 FVKESK.